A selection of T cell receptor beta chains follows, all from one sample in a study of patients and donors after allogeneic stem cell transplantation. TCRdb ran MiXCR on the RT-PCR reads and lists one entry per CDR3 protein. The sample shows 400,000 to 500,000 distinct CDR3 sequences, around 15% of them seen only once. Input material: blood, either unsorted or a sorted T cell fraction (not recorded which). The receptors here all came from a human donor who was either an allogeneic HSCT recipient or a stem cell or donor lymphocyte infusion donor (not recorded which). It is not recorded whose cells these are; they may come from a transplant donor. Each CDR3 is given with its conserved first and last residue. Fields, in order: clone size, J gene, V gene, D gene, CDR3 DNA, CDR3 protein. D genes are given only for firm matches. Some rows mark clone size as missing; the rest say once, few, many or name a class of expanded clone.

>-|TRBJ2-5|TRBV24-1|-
TGTGCCACCAGTGGGGGGACCTCCGGAGAGACCCAGTACTTC
CATSGGTSGETQYF
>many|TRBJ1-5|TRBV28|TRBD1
TGTGCCAGCAGTCGACAGGGAAACAATCAGCCCCAGCATTTT
CASSRQGNNQPQHF
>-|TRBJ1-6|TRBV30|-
TGTGCCTGGAGTATCCGGGACCGAGGATCACCCCTCCACTTT
CAWSIRDRGSPLHF
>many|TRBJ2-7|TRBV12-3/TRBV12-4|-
TGTGCCAGCAGTACTAGCAGCTACGAGCAGTACTTC
CASSTSSYEQYF
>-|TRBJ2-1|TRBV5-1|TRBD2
TGCGCCAGCAGCGGTAGACTAGCGGGAGGTTTAAAGTACAATGAGCAGTTCTTC
CASSGRLAGGLKYNEQFF
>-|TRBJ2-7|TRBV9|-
TGTGCCAGCAGACAAACAGGGCCCACCTACGAGCAGTACTTC
CASRQTGPTYEQYF
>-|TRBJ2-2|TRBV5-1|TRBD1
TGCGCCAGCAGCTCGGACAGGGGTAACGGGGAGCTGTTTTTT
CASSSDRGNGELFF
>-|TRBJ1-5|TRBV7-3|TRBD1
TGTGCCAGCAGCCGATGGATCGGGACAGCTGATCAGCCCCAGCATTTT
CASSRWIGTADQPQHF
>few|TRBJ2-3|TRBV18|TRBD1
TGTGCCAGCTCACGGGGTGAGAGACAGGGTACAGATACGCAGTATTTT
CASSRGERQGTDTQYF
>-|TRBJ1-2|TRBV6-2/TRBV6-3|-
TGTGCCAGCAGCCCAGCAGGGAGGAGTCGTGGCTACACCTTC
CASSPAGRSRGYTF
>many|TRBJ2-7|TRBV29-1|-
TGCAGCGCATGGGGCGGAAAATCCTACGAGCAGTACTTC
CSAWGGKSYEQYF
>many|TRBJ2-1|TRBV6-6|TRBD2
TGTGCCAGCGTTGGACTAGTCAATGAGCAGTTCTTC
CASVGLVNEQFF
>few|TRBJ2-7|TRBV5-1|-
TGCGCCAGCGGATCAGGGGGGAACTCCTACGAGCAGTACTTC
CASGSGGNSYEQYF
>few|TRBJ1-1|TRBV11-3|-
TGTGCCAGCAGCTTATCACTGACTTCATGGGGGAACACTGAAGCTTTCTTT
CASSLSLTSWGNTEAFF
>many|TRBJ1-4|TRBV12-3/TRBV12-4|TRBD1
TGTGCCAGCAGCCGGACAGGGGGCCGGGGTGAAAAACTGTTTTTT
CASSRTGGRGEKLFF
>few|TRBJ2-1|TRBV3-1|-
TGTGCCAGCAGCCAGGGCGGATGGCAGTTCTTC
CASSQGGWQFF
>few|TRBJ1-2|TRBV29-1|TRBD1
TGCAGCGTTGCAGGAATGGGACAGACAAACTATGGCTACACCTTC
CSVAGMGQTNYGYTF
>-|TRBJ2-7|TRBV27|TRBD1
TGTGCCAGCAGTCTACAGGGACAGGGATACGAGCAGTACTTC
CASSLQGQGYEQYF
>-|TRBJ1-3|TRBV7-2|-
TGTGCCAGCAGCTCCCTAATCGGGAGGTTCAACACCATATATTTT
CASSSLIGRFNTIYF
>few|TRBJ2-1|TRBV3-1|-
TGTGCCAGCAGCCAAGGGGTAGCACACAATGAGCAGTTCTTC
CASSQGVAHNEQFF
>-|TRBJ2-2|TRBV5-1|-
TGCGCCAGCAGCTTGAGATCGACGAACACCGGGGAGCTGTTTTTT
CASSLRSTNTGELFF
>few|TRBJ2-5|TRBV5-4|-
TGTGCCAGCAGCTTGGACGAATTGACAGTTAAAGAGACCCAGTACTTC
CASSLDELTVKETQYF
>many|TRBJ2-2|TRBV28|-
TGTGCCAGCAGTTGGGGGGCTCCCGGGGAGCTGTTTTTT
CASSWGAPGELFF
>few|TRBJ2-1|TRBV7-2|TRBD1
TGTGCCAGCAGCCTATCTAGGGGGCGAATGGACAATGAGCAGTTCTTC
CASSLSRGRMDNEQFF
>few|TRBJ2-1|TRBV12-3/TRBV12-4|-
TGTGCCAGCAGGGCCTACTACGGTCAGTTCTTC
CASRAYYGQFF
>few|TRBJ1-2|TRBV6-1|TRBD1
TGTGCCAGCAGTCCAGGACAGGGGGTTCCGGGAGGCTATGGCTACACCTTC
CASSPGQGVPGGYGYTF
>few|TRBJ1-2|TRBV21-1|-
TGTGCCAGCAGCAAAACTACGGTGGAGAGCTTC
CASSKTTVESF